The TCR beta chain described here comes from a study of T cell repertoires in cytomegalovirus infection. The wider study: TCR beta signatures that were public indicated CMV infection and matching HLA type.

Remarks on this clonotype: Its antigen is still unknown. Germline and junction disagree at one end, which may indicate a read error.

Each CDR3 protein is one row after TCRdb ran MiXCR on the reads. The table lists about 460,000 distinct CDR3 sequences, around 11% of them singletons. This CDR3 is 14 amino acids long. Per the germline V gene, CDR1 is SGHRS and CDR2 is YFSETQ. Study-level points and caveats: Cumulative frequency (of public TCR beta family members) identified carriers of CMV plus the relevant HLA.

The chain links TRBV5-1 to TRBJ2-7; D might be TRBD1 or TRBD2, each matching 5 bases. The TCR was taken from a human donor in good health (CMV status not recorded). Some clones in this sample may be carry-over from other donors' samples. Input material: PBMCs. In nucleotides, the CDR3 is TGCGCCAGCAGCTTGCAAACAGTTGGGGACGAGCGGTACTTC. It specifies CASSLQTVGDERYF.